Listed below are T cell receptor beta chains from one sample, sequenced in a study of cytomegalovirus exposure and HLA in healthy donors. Here immunoSEQ multiplex PCR was the method, and the copy in TCRdb shows in-frame clones only, minus some. This table has 130,000 to 150,000 clones, around 83% appearing once. The sequenced material came from PBMCs. The receptors stem from a man aged 40-50 years in good health and CMV-seropositive. Both conserved end residues are part of each CDR3. Each record gives: V gene, D gene, J gene, clone size, CDR3 protein, CDR3 DNA. The D gene is left open where the match is weak. The size of a clone is reported for some rows only, either as once, few or many, or as a class for expanded clones.

v_gene: TRBV4-2; d_gene: NA; j_gene: TRBJ2-1; abundance: NA; CDR3aa: CASSQGAGSYNEQFF; CDR3nt: TGTGCCAGCAGCCAAGGGGCCGGCTCCTACAATGAGCAGTTCTTC
v_gene: TRBV4-2; d_gene: TRBD2; j_gene: TRBJ2-1; abundance: NA; CDR3aa: CASSQAEGGPHNEQFF; CDR3nt: TGTGCCAGCAGCCAAGCCGAGGGAGGGCCCCACAATGAGCAGTTCTTC
v_gene: TRBV7-2; d_gene: TRBD1; j_gene: TRBJ2-7; abundance: once; CDR3aa: CASSQNGRGQGEQYF; CDR3nt: TGTGCCAGCAGCCAAAACGGCAGGGGGCAGGGCGAGCAGTACTTC
v_gene: TRBV5-1; d_gene: TRBD1; j_gene: TRBJ1-1; abundance: once; CDR3aa: CASSSRQGGSNTEAFF; CDR3nt: TGCGCCAGCAGCTCGCGACAGGGAGGATCGAACACTGAAGCTTTCTTT
v_gene: TRBV7-8; d_gene: NA; j_gene: TRBJ1-5; abundance: NA; CDR3aa: CASNRHGGSSQPQHF; CDR3nt: TGTGCCAGCAACCGCCACGGGGGATCGAGTCAGCCCCAGCATTTT
v_gene: TRBV5-1; d_gene: TRBD2; j_gene: TRBJ2-7; abundance: few; CDR3aa: CASSLAAGVGGEQYF; CDR3nt: TGCGCCAGCAGCTTGGCCGCGGGAGTTGGTGGCGAGCAGTACTTC
v_gene: TRBV5-1; d_gene: NA; j_gene: TRBJ2-1; abundance: NA; CDR3aa: CASSVGQIINEQFF; CDR3nt: TGCGCCAGCAGCGTAGGACAGATAATCAATGAGCAGTTCTTC
v_gene: TRBV28; d_gene: TRBD1; j_gene: TRBJ1-1; abundance: NA; CDR3aa: CASSSGQGYSTEAFF; CDR3nt: TGTGCCAGCAGTTCGGGACAGGGATACTCCACTGAAGCTTTCTTT
v_gene: TRBV5-1; d_gene: NA; j_gene: TRBJ2-4; abundance: NA; CDR3aa: CASSFDSHKNIQYF; CDR3nt: TGCGCCAGCAGCTTTGACAGCCACAAAAACATTCAGTACTTC
v_gene: TRBV6-4; d_gene: NA; j_gene: TRBJ1-2; abundance: NA; CDR3aa: CASSDSRDYGYTF; CDR3nt: TGTGCCAGCAGTGACTCGAGGGACTATGGCTACACCTTC
v_gene: TRBV6-1; d_gene: TRBD2; j_gene: TRBJ2-3; abundance: NA; CDR3aa: CASRTGLAGLNTQYF; CDR3nt: TGTGCCAGCAGGACGGGACTAGCGGGACTGAATACGCAGTATTTT
v_gene: TRBV10-3; d_gene: TRBD2; j_gene: TRBJ2-2; abundance: NA; CDR3aa: CATGGANKHRELFF; CDR3nt: TGTGCCACGGGGGGAGCGAATAAACACCGGGAGCTGTTTTTT
v_gene: TRBV10-3; d_gene: TRBD1; j_gene: TRBJ1-6; abundance: NA; CDR3aa: CAIRARGTGDSPLHF; CDR3nt: TGTGCCATCAGAGCTCGGGGGACAGGGGATTCACCCCTCCACTTT
v_gene: TRBV2; d_gene: TRBD1; j_gene: TRBJ2-7; abundance: NA; CDR3aa: CASKQGPTYEQYF; CDR3nt: TGTGCCAGCAAACAGGGGCCTACCTACGAGCAGTACTTC
v_gene: TRBV4-1; d_gene: NA; j_gene: TRBJ2-7; abundance: NA; CDR3aa: CASSQDRGKFYEQYF; CDR3nt: TGCGCCAGCAGCCAAGACAGGGGCAAATTCTACGAGCAGTACTTC
v_gene: TRBV4-1; d_gene: TRBD2; j_gene: TRBJ2-7; abundance: NA; CDR3aa: CASSHPRAGGSYEQYF; CDR3nt: TGCGCCAGCAGCCACCCGAGGGCGGGGGGCTCCTACGAGCAGTACTTC
v_gene: TRBV18; d_gene: TRBD1; j_gene: TRBJ2-5; abundance: NA; CDR3aa: CASSPTGGEETQYF; CDR3nt: TGTGCCAGCTCACCAACAGGGGGCGAGGAGACCCAGTACTTC
v_gene: TRBV27; d_gene: TRBD1; j_gene: TRBJ1-2; abundance: NA; CDR3aa: CASRPRDRGYGYTF; CDR3nt: TGTGCCAGCAGACCCCGGGACAGGGGGTATGGCTACACCTTC
v_gene: TRBV10-1; d_gene: TRBD2; j_gene: TRBJ2-1; abundance: NA; CDR3aa: CASRAGGRDEQFF; CDR3nt: TGCGCCAGCAGAGCGGGAGGGAGGGATGAGCAGTTCTTC
v_gene: TRBV5-1; d_gene: NA; j_gene: TRBJ2-5; abundance: NA; CDR3aa: CASSLGQEETQYF; CDR3nt: TGCGCCAGCAGCTTGGGCCAGGAAGAGACCCAGTACTTC
v_gene: TRBV19; d_gene: TRBD1; j_gene: TRBJ2-1; abundance: NA; CDR3aa: CASSISVDRVSYNEQFF; CDR3nt: TGTGCCAGTAGTATATCCGTGGACAGGGTCAGCTACAATGAGCAGTTCTTC
v_gene: TRBV18; d_gene: TRBD1; j_gene: TRBJ2-1; abundance: once; CDR3aa: CASSVLGQAYNEQFF; CDR3nt: TGTGCCAGCTCCGTGTTGGGACAGGCCTACAATGAGCAGTTCTTC
v_gene: TRBV9; d_gene: NA; j_gene: TRBJ2-1; abundance: NA; CDR3aa: CASSPPAGRDEQFF; CDR3nt: TGTGCCAGCAGCCCCCCAGCTGGGCGCGATGAGCAGTTCTTC
v_gene: TRBV7-9; d_gene: NA; j_gene: TRBJ1-6; abundance: NA; CDR3aa: CASSLAQDSPLHF; CDR3nt: TGTGCCAGCAGCTTAGCGCAGGATTCACCCCTCCACTTT
v_gene: TRBV9; d_gene: NA; j_gene: TRBJ2-1; abundance: NA; CDR3aa: CASSVAGNSYNEQFF; CDR3nt: TGTGCCAGCAGCGTTGCGGGTAACTCCTACAATGAGCAGTTCTTC
v_gene: TRBV27; d_gene: NA; j_gene: TRBJ2-6; abundance: NA; CDR3aa: CASSSLGGAGANVLTF; CDR3nt: TGTGCCAGCAGTTCCTTAGGGGGGGCTGGGGCCAACGTCCTGACTTTC
v_gene: TRBV11-1; d_gene: TRBD1; j_gene: TRBJ1-2; abundance: many; CDR3aa: CASSTPGGFYGYTF; CDR3nt: TGTGCCAGCAGCACTCCAGGGGGCTTCTATGGCTACACCTTC
v_gene: TRBV6-5; d_gene: NA; j_gene: TRBJ2-1; abundance: few; CDR3aa: CASSPQGYNEQFF; CDR3nt: TGTGCCAGCAGTCCTCAGGGATACAATGAGCAGTTCTTC
v_gene: TRBV19; d_gene: TRBD1; j_gene: TRBJ2-1; abundance: once; CDR3aa: CASSTGDRGAFNEQFF; CDR3nt: TGTGCCAGTAGTACGGGGGACAGGGGGGCTTTCAATGAGCAGTTCTTC
v_gene: TRBV29-1; d_gene: TRBD1; j_gene: TRBJ2-1; abundance: NA; CDR3aa: CSVPGQGLGGQFF; CDR3nt: TGCAGCGTCCCGGGACAGGGGTTGGGGGGGCAGTTCTTC
v_gene: TRBV6-6; d_gene: NA; j_gene: TRBJ2-7; abundance: NA; CDR3aa: CASSSMLSYSYEQYF; CDR3nt: TGTGCCAGCAGTTCGATGCTCTCCTACTCCTACGAGCAGTACTTC
v_gene: TRBV10-3; d_gene: NA; j_gene: TRBJ2-5; abundance: NA; CDR3aa: CASSDGLQETQYF; CDR3nt: TGTGCCTCCTCCGACGGACTGCAAGAGACCCAGTACTTC
v_gene: TRBV15; d_gene: NA; j_gene: TRBJ2-3; abundance: NA; CDR3aa: CATREAGTTDTQYF; CDR3nt: TGTGCCACCAGAGAGGCGGGGACCACAGATACGCAGTATTTT
v_gene: TRBV12-5; d_gene: TRBD1; j_gene: TRBJ1-1; abundance: NA; CDR3aa: CASGYGTAITEAFF; CDR3nt: TGTGCTAGTGGTTACGGGACAGCAATTACTGAAGCTTTCTTT